One T cell receptor beta chain is described in this entry. The antigen is not known. These data come from a study of T cells expressing NK-cell markers. Across the whole study: It was from sorted CD3+CD56+NKG2C+, CD3+CD56+NKG2C- and CD3+CD56-NKG2C+ T cells that TCR beta repertoires came. One of the eight sequenced donors was seronegative, whereas the other seven were HCMV-seropositive.

The cDNA for TCR beta came from 5'RACE template switching with UMIs. From the 5' RACE reads, TCRdb lists one entry per CDR3 protein and no DNA. This sample's clone table lists about 550,000 distinct CDR3 sequences. Study-wide results and limits: In four donors, dominant clonotypes made up about 25-60.1% of CD3+CD56-NKG2C+ cells.

This sequence was found in a man aged 18 to 30 in good health. Source material: blood T cells: a sorted CD56 or NKG2C T cell subset, CD4+ or CD8+ T cells, or bulk PBMC T cells (not recorded which).

The CDR3 loop reads CASSPRLAGFYNEQFF. This chain links TRBV11-2 with TRBJ2-1; TCRdb indicates TRBD2, and absent DNA this call remains unverified. CDR1 and CDR2 (germline): SGHAT, FQNNGV. The length of the CDR3 is 16 residues.